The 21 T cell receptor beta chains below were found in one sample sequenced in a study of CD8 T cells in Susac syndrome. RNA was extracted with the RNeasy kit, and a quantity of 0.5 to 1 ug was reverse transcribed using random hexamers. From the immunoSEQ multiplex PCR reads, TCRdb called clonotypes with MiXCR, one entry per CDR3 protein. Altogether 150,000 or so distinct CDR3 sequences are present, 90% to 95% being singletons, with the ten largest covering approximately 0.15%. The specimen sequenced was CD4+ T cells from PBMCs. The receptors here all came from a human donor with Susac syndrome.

The CDR3 reads CASSPSGGAAYEQYF. CDR3 coding DNA: TGTGCCAGCAGTCCCTCAGGGGGGGCGGCCTACGAGCAGTACTTC. The gene calls are TRBV12-3 or TRBV12-4 and TRBJ2-7; either TRBD1 or TRBD2 may supply D (7 bases each). The length of the CDR3 is 15 residues. V was clipped by 5 bases and J by 2 bases, with 16 bases between them.

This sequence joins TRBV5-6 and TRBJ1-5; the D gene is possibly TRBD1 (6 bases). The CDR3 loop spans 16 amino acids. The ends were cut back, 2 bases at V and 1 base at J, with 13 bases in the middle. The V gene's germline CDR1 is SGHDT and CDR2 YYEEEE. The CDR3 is CASSFARTGSNQPQHF. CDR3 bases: TGTGCCAGCAGCTTTGCTCGTACAGGGAGCAATCAGCCCCAGCATTTT.

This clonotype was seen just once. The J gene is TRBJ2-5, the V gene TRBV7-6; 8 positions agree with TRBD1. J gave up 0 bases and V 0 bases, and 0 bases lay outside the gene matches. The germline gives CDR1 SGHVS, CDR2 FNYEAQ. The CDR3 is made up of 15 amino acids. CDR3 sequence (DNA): TGTGCCAGCAGCTTAGCGGGACAGGACCAAGAGACCCAGTACTTC. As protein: CASSLAGQDQETQYF.

CDR3 region: CSVRQGIYEQYF. The CDR3 DNA reads TGCAGCGTACGACAGGGAATCTACGAGCAGTACTTC. The chain combines TRBV29-1 with TRBJ2-7, with 7 positions matching TRBD1. CDR1 is SQVTM, CDR2 ANQGSEA, per germline. Trimming cost V 6 bases and J 3 bases; bases outside gene matches: 5. The length of the CDR3 is 12 residues.

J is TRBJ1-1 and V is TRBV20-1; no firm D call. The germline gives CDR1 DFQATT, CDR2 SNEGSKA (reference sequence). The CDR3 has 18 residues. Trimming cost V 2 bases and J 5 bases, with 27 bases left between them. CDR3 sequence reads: CSARLPPIGKPWGTEAFF. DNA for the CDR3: TGCAGTGCTAGATTGCCGCCAATTGGGAAACCGTGGGGAACTGAAGCTTTCTTT.

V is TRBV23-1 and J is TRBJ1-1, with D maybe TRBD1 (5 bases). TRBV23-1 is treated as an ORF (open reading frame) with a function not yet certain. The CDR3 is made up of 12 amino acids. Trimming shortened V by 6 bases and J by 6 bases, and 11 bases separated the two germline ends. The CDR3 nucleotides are TGCGCCAGCAGGAGGCGGGGCCCTGAAGCTTTCTTT. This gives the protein CASRRRGPEAFF.

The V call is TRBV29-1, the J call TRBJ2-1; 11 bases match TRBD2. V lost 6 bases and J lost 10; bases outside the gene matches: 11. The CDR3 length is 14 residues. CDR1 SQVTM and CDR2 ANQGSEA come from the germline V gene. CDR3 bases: TGCAGCGTCATGACTAGCGGGGCTAGTCTGGAGCAGTTCTTC. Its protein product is CSVMTSGASLEQFF.

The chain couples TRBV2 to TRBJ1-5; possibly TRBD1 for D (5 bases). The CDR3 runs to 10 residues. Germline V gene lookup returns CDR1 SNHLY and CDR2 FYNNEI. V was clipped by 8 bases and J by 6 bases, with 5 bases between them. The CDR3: CASGGQPQHF. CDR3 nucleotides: TGTGCCAGCGGGGGTCAGCCCCAGCATTTT. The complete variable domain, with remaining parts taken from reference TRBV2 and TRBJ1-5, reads EPEVTQTPSHQVTQMGQEVILRCVPISNHLYFYWYRQILGQKVEFLVSFYNNEISEKSEIFDDQFSVERPDGSNFTLKIRSTKLEDSAMYFCASGGQPQHFGDGTRLSIL.

This CDR3 reads CSARRGGAWADTQYF. The CDR3 region has the DNA TGCAGTGCTAGGCGCGGGGGGGCCTGGGCAGATACGCAGTATTTT. The genes are TRBV20-1 and TRBJ2-3; TRBD2 matches 9 bases. Per germline, CDR1 DFQATT and CDR2 SNEGSKA (reference sequence). The CDR3 extends over 15 amino acids. V shed 3 bases and J 4 bases; nucleotides not matched to a gene: 8.

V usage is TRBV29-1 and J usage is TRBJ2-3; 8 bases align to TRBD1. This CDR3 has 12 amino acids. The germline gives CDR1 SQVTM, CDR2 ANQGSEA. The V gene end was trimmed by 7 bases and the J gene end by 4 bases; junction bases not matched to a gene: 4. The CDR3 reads CSARQGPDTQYF. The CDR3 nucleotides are TGCAGCGCGCGACAGGGGCCAGATACGCAGTATTTT.

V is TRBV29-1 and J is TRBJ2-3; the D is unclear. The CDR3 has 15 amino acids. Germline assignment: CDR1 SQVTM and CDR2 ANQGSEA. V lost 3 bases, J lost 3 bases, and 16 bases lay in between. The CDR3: CSVDLLREGTDTQYF. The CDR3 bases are TGCAGCGTTGACCTCCTTCGAGAAGGTACAGATACGCAGTATTTT.

The CDR3: CASSQVGGMADTQYF. CDR3 DNA sequence: TGCGCCAGCAGCCAAGTCGGGGGGATGGCAGATACGCAGTATTTT. The gene calls are TRBV4-3 and TRBJ2-3; 7 bases agree with TRBD2. Germline V CDR1 and CDR2: LGHNA, YSLEER. V gave up 1 base and J gave up 4 bases; unmatched junction bases: 5. The CDR3 covers 15 residues.

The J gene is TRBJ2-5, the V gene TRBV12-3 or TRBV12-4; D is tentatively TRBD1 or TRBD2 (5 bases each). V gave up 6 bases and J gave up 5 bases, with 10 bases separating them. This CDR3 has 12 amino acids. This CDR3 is CASSRDEETQYF. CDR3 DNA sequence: TGTGCCAGCAGCCGGGACGAGGAGACCCAGTACTTC.

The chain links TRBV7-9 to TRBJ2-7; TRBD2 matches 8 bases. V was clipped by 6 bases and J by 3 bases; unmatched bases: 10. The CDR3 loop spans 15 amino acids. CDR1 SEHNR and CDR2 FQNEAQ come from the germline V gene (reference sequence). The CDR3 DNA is TGTGCCAGCAGTTTTCGAAGGACTAGCCTCTACGAGCAGTACTTC. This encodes CASSFRRTSLYEQYF.

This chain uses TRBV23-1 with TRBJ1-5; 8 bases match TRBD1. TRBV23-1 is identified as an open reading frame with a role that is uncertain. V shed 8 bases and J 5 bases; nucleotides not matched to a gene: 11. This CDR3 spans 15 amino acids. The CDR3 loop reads CASPQMGQDYQPQHF. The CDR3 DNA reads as TGCGCCAGCCCCCAGATGGGACAGGATTATCAGCCCCAGCATTTT.

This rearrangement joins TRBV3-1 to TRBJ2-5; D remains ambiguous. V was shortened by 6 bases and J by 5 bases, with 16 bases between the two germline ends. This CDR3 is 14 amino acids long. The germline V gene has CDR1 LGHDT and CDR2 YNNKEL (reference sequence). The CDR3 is CASSTYSLGETQYF. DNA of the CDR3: TGTGCCAGCAGTACGTACTCCCTAGGGGAGACCCAGTACTTC.

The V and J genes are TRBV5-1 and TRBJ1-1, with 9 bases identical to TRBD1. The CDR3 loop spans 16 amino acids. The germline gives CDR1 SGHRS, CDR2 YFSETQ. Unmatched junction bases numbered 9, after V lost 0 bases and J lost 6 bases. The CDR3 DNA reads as TGCGCCAGCAGCTTGGCCGTTGGGACAGGGTCGGCTGAAGCTTTCTTT. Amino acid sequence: CASSLAVGTGSAEAFF. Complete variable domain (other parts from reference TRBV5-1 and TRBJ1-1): KAGVTQTPRYLIKTRGQQVTLSCSPISGHRSVSWYQQTPGQGLQFLFEYFSETQRNKGNFPGRFSGRQFSNSRSEMNVSTLELGDSALYLCASSLAVGTGSAEAFFGQGTRLTVV.

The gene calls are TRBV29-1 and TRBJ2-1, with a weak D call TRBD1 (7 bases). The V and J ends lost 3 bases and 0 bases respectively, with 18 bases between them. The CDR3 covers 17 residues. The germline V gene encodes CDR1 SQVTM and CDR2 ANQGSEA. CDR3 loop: CSVEAGGNGVSYNEQFF. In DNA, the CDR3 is TGCAGCGTTGAGGCAGGGGGGAACGGGGTCTCCTACAATGAGCAGTTCTTC.

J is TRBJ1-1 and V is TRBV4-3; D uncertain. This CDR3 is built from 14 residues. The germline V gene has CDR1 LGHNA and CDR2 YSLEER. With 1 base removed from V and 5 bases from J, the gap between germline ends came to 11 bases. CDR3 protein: CASSQGIGITEAFF. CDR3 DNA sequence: TGCGCCAGCAGCCAAGGCATAGGGATTACTGAAGCTTTCTTT.

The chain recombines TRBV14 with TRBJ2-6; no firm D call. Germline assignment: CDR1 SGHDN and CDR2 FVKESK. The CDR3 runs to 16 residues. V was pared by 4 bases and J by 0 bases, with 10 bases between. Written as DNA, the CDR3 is TGTGCCAGCAGCCTCAGGCAGCCCTCTGGGGCCAACGTCCTGACTTTC. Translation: CASSLRQPSGANVLTF.

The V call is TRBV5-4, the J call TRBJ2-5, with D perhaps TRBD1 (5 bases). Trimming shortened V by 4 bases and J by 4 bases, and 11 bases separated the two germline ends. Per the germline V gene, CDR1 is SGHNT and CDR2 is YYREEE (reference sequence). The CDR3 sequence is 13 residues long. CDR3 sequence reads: CASSPGAGETQYF. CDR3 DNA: TGTGCCAGCAGCCCTGGGGCTGGAGAGACCCAGTACTTC. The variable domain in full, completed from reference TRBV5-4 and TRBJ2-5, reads ETGVTQSPTHLIKTRGQQVTLRCSSQSGHNTVSWYQQALGQGPQFIFQYYREEENGRGNFPPRFSGLQFPNYSSELNVNALELDDSALYLCASSPGAGETQYFGPGTRLLVL.